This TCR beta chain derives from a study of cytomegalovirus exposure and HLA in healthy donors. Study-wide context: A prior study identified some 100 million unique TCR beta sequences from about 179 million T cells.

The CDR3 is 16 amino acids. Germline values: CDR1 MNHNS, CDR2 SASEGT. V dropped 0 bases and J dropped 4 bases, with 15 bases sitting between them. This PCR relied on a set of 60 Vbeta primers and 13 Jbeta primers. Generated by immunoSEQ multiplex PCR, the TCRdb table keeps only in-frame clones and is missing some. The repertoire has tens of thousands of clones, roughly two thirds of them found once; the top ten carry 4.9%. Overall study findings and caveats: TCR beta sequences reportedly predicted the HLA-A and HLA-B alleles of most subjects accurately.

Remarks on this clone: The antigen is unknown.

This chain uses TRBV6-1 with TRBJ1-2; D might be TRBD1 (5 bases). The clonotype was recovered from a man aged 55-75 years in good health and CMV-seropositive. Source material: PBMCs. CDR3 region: CASSEAMGRVTYGYTF. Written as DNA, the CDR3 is TGTGCCAGCAGTGAAGCCATGGGCAGGGTAACCTATGGCTACACCTTC.